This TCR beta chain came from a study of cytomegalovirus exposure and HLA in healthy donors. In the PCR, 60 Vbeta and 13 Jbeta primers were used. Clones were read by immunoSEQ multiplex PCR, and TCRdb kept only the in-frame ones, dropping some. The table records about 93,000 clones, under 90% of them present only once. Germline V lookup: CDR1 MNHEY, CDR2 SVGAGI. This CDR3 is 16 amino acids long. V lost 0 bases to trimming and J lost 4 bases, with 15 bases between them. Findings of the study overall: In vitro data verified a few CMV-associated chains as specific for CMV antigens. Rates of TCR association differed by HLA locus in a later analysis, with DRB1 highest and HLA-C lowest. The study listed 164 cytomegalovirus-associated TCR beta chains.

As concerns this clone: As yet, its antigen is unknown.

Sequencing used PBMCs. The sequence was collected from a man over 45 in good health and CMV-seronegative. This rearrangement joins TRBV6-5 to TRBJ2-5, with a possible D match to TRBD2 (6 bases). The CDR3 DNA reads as TGTGCCAGCAGTTACTCTTCCACGGGGCGGGGAGAGACCCAGTACTTC. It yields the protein CASSYSSTGRGETQYF.